The entry below describes one T cell receptor beta chain. The sample originates from a study of T cells expressing NK-cell markers. Study-level information: Out of eight donors sequenced, seven tested HCMV-seropositive and the remaining one seronegative.

This CDR3 spans 13 amino acids. Per germline, CDR1 SGHRS and CDR2 YFSETQ. TCRdb reprocessed the 5' RACE reads and stores each CDR3 protein as one record, lacking DNA. The listing contains hundreds of thousands of distinct CDR3 sequences. The receptor was derived from a woman aged 18 to 75 in good health. This chain connects TRBV5-1 to TRBJ2-3; TCRdb indicates TRBD1, and absent DNA this call remains unverified. Material for sequencing was blood T cells: a sorted CD56 or NKG2C T cell subset, CD4+ or CD8+ T cells, or bulk PBMC T cells (not recorded which). The CDR3: CASGTGEADTQYF.